The TCR beta chain under discussion was sequenced for a study of T cell repertoires in aging, cancer and after chemotherapy. Study information: Repeat sampling of healthy donors over several months to years showed clear clonal overlap. The full dataset contained several million TCR reads.

Rearranged V-D-J TRB sequences were amplified with a mixed TRB-A/B primer pool. TCRdb passed the multiplex PCR reads through MiXCR, listing each CDR3 protein once. The sample yields 9,500 to 13,000 distinct CDR3 sequences, about 35% seen once. The CDR3 loop spans 18 amino acids. V was pared by 0 bases and J by 1 base, with 17 bases between. The germline gives CDR1 SGHKS, CDR2 YYEKEE (reference sequence). Points from the study as a whole: In each cancer cohort, median generation probability increased across chemotherapy, suggesting thymic output rebounded. Age-matched healthy donors had significantly more diverse, less clonal blood TCR repertoires than untreated cancer patients.

Peripheral blood genomic DNA, not sorted cells or RNA, was the template. Comments on this clonotype: Antigen unknown.

The sample was blood. The genes are TRBV5-5 and TRBJ1-5, with D maybe TRBD1 (5 bases). The clonotype originates from a human donor in good health. The CDR3 nucleotides are TGTGCCAGCAGCTTGGCCGGGGGTAAGGTTTCCAGCAATCAGCCCCAGCATTTT. Its translation: CASSLAGGKVSSNQPQHF.